This entry lists 21 T cell receptor beta chains sequenced from one sample in a study of blood T cell repertoires in COVID-19 (dated by TCRdb to 2018 to 2021). Library creation used the immunoSEQ multiplex PCR assay. TCRdb limited this immuneACCESS table to in-frame rearrangements with V and J called. A share of clones is missing; checked studies link under half to unresolved V genes, and the rest is unexplained. A total of about 88,000 clones appear in this sample, around 91% of them only once. The top ten clones comprise 5.5% to 8% of the sample. Sequenced: peripheral blood. The receptors come from a young man with COVID-19, enrolled during active disease.

The chain links TRBV3-1 (or the pseudogene TRBV3-2) to TRBJ2-7; D is possibly TRBD2 (5 bases). The CDR3 length is 18 residues. V lost 0 bases and J lost 1, with 19 bases in between. CDR1 and CDR2 from the germline V gene are LGHDT and YNNKEL (reference sequence). Here the CDR3 reads CASSQDLKAGKQSYEQYF. The DNA for the CDR3 is TGTGCCAGCAGCCAAGACCTAAAGGCGGGTAAACAATCCTACGAGCAGTACTTC.

V usage is TRBV10-1 and J usage is TRBJ1-1; 11 bases agree with TRBD1. There are 14 residues in the CDR3. The germline V gene encodes CDR1 WNHNN and CDR2 SYGVQD (reference sequence). Unmatched junction bases numbered 3, after V lost 4 bases and J lost 5 bases. CDR3 sequence: CASSAGTGGTEAFF. In DNA form, the CDR3 reads TGCGCCAGCAGTGCCGGGACAGGGGGGACTGAAGCTTTCTTT.

The chain employs TRBV7-6 and TRBJ2-7, with a weak D call TRBD1 (6 bases). CDR1 is SGHVS, CDR2 FNYEAQ, per germline. The CDR3 is 13 residues long. The ends were cut back, 0 bases at V and 9 bases at J, with 12 bases in the middle. This chain's CDR3 is CASSLASRGLQYF. CDR3 nucleotide sequence: TGTGCCAGCAGCTTAGCGTCCAGGGGCCTGCAGTACTTC.

This chain links TRBV19 with TRBJ2-7; possible D gene TRBD1, 6 bases. Trimming left V 7 bases short and J 2 bases short, with 18 bases between. Germline values: CDR1 LNHDA, CDR2 SQIVND (reference sequence). The CDR3 loop spans 15 amino acids. The CDR3 region is CASKEVGHSAYEQYF. CDR3 nucleotide sequence: TGTGCCAGTAAAGAGGTGGGACACTCAGCCTACGAGCAGTACTTC.

This clone was counted a single time. This chain connects TRBV19 to TRBJ2-1; TRBD1 aligns across 7 bases. The CDR3 is 16 residues long. V lost 5 bases, J lost 7 bases, and 14 bases stayed unmatched. Per the germline V gene, CDR1 is LNHDA and CDR2 is SQIVND (reference sequence). Written as DNA, the CDR3 is TGTGCCAGTAGTCCGCGACAGGGAAGTTCGGGAAATGAGCAGTTCTTC. The encoded protein is CASSPRQGSSGNEQFF.

The chain is built from TRBV9 and TRBJ2-1, with TRBD1 matching over 8 bases. The J segment lost 8 bases and the V segment lost 0 bases, leaving 1 base of the junction unmatched. This CDR3 is 13 amino acids long. Germline V CDR1 and CDR2: SGDLS, YYNGEE. CDR3 loop: CASSVAGGYEQFF. The DNA of the CDR3 is TGTGCCAGCAGCGTAGCAGGGGGCTATGAGCAGTTCTTC.

The chain is built from TRBV7-9 and TRBJ2-7; tentative D call: TRBD2 (6 bases). The CDR3 length is 15 residues. V lost 5 bases to trimming and J lost 2 bases, with 16 bases between them. Germline loops: CDR1 SEHNR, CDR2 FQNEAQ (reference sequence). The CDR3 DNA follows: TGTGCCAGCAGCCCAGGACTACAAAGGCCCTACGAGCAGTACTTC. Its protein is CASSPGLQRPYEQYF.

The gene calls are TRBV4-2 and TRBJ2-7, with 12 nucleotides matching TRBD1. With V trimmed by 4 bases and J by 7 bases, 5 bases remained unmatched. Per the germline V gene, CDR1 is LGHNA and CDR2 is YNFKEQ. This CDR3 is 14 amino acids long. CDR3 amino acids: CASSLGTGGREQYF. DNA for the CDR3: TGTGCCAGCAGCCTCGGGACAGGGGGCCGGGAGCAGTACTTC.

The chain joins TRBV15 to TRBJ1-2, with TRBD1 matching 10 bases. V trimming: 3 bases; J trimming: 2 bases; junction bases outside the gene matches: 0. Germline V gene data show CDR1 as LNHNV and CDR2 as YYDKDF (reference sequence). The CDR3 loop spans 14 amino acids. The CDR3 region is CATSRTGGNYGYTF. Here the CDR3 DNA reads TGTGCCACCAGCAGGACAGGGGGCAACTATGGCTACACCTTC.

The chain has TRBV6-5 and TRBJ2-2; weak D call: TRBD2 (5 bases). Germline CDR1 is MNHEY and CDR2 is SVGAGI. The CDR3 covers 16 residues. V was cut by 1 base and J by 1 base, with 10 bases left in between. CDR3: CASSYYGGRNTGELFF. In DNA, the CDR3 is TGTGCCAGCAGTTACTACGGCGGGCGGAACACCGGGGAGCTGTTTTTT.

This chain's CDR3 is CASSLGSGKTYEQYF. The DNA of the CDR3 is TGCGCCAGCAGCTTGGGATCAGGGAAAACCTACGAGCAGTACTTC. This sequence joins TRBV5-1 and TRBJ2-7; a weak D match, TRBD1 (5 bases). V lost 0 bases, J lost 2 bases, and 12 bases lay in between. CDR1 and CDR2 (germline): SGHRS, YFSETQ. CDR3 length equals 15 residues.

V gene TRBV11-2 combines with J gene TRBJ2-2, with 9 bases fitting TRBD2. The CDR3 extends over 15 amino acids. Germline loops: CDR1 SGHAT, CDR2 FQNNGV. V shed 4 bases, J shed 5 bases, and the junction held 5 bases outside the gene matches. CDR3 in amino acids: CASSWLAGKTGELFF. CDR3 in DNA: TGTGCCAGCAGCTGGCTAGCGGGAAAGACCGGGGAGCTGTTTTTT.

This clone was picked up a small number of times. The chain joins TRBV6-4 to TRBJ1-1; D may be TRBD1 (5 bases). This CDR3 contains 13 residues. Per the germline V gene, CDR1 is MRHNA and CDR2 is SNTAGT. The V gene lost 5 bases and the J gene lost 6 bases, with 13 bases spanning the gap. CDR3 DNA: TGTGCCAGCAGTTCCTGGGAAGGGGCTGAAGCTTTCTTT. Amino acids: CASSSWEGAEAFF.

This chain connects TRBV10-3 to TRBJ2-7; 11 bases are shared with TRBD1. The CDR3 is made up of 14 amino acids. V dropped 6 bases and J dropped 4; count of bases not matched to a gene: 5. Germline-derived CDR1 and CDR2 are ENHRY and SYGVKD. The CDR3 region has the DNA TGTGCCATCAGGGGTGGGACAGGGGGTTACGAGCAGTACTTC. Residues: CAIRGGTGGYEQYF.

This chain connects TRBV11-2 to TRBJ2-5; weak D call: TRBD1 (6 bases). Trimming pared 3 bases from V and 3 bases from J, leaving 11 bases between. Germline-derived CDR1 and CDR2 are SGHAT and FQNNGV. The CDR3 covers 14 residues. The CDR3 coding sequence is TGTGCCAGCAGCTTCCCGGACAGTGAAGAGACCCAGTACTTC. It yields the protein CASSFPDSEETQYF.

J is TRBJ2-1 and V is TRBV6-2 or TRBV6-3; no definite D call. The CDR3 loop spans 15 amino acids. The germline V and J ends were trimmed by 2 bases and 5 bases, with 13 bases remaining between them. Per the germline V gene, CDR1 is MNHEY and CDR2 is SVGEGT. The CDR3 coding sequence is TGTGCCAGCAGTTACGGCAGAATAACAGACAATGAGCAGTTCTTC. It is translated as CASSYGRITDNEQFF.

The V and J genes are TRBV13 and TRBJ2-4; 16 nucleotides agree with TRBD2. This CDR3 is 21 amino acids long. V shed 5 bases and J 1 base; nucleotides not matched to a gene: 14. Germline CDR1 PRHDT, CDR2 FYEKMQ (reference sequence). CDR3 DNA sequence: TGTGCCAGCAGCCTAAACCCGGGACTAGCGGGAGGGGGCGGGGCCAAAAACATTCAGTACTTC. Its translation is CASSLNPGLAGGGGAKNIQYF. Full variable domain (rest looked up from reference TRBV13 and TRBJ2-4): AAGVIQSPRHLIKEKRETATLKCYPIPRHDTVYWYQQGPGQDPQFLISFYEKMQSDKGSIPDRFSAQQFSDYHSELNMSSLELGDSALYFCASSLNPGLAGGGGAKNIQYFGAGTRLSVL.

The chain couples TRBV9 to TRBJ1-2; TRBD1 might be the D (6 bases). Germline V CDR1 and CDR2: SGDLS, YYNGEE. The V end lost 6 bases, the J end lost 8 bases, and 26 bases lay between the germline ends. This CDR3 has 16 residues. The CDR3 nucleotides read TGTGCCAGCACCCCAGATCCCGGGACAACTCGTGACGGCTACACCTTC. It specifies CASTPDPGTTRDGYTF.

This chain connects TRBV7-2 to TRBJ2-7, with D perhaps matching TRBD2 (5 bases). The CDR3 sequence is 13 residues long. The germline CDR1 and CDR2 sequences are SGHTA and FQGNSA. Trimming took off 1 base at V and 9 bases at J, with 13 bases between the two ends. DNA of the CDR3: TGTGCCAGCAGCTTAGGGGCCCTAAGCGGGCAGTACTTC. This gives the protein CASSLGALSGQYF.

The V gene is TRBV5-1, the J gene TRBJ1-5; D unresolved. Deletions cut 4 bases from V and 4 bases from J, with 15 bases between. The CDR3 has 15 residues. Germline CDR1 reads SGHRS; CDR2 reads YFSETQ. The CDR3 nucleotides are TGCGCCAGCAGCCCAAGAGGGTTGGAAAATCAGCCCCAGCATTTT. Translation gives CASSPRGLENQPQHF.

The rearrangement uses TRBV5-8 and TRBJ2-5; 10 positions agree with TRBD1. This CDR3 has 16 amino acids. V trimming: 1 base; J trimming: 6 bases; junction bases outside the gene matches: 9. CDR1 is SGHTS, CDR2 YDEGEE, per germline. The chain's CDR3 is CASSLCMGQGRKTQYF. DNA of the CDR3: TGTGCCAGCAGCTTGTGTATGGGACAGGGGCGGAAGACCCAGTACTTC.